One T cell receptor (beta chain) is described in this entry. Its antigen remains unknown. A much larger clone differs by one base, so this may be a read error. This specimen belongs to a study of blood T cells in healthy people across ages. General study points: Both naive CD4+ cell counts and diversity were greater in long-lived donors than in aged donors. In older individuals, TCR beta diversity per million T cells was lower, falling roughly linearly with age.

Sample-barcoded 5' priming and a J-beta primer mix drove a second PCR of roughly 6 to 12 cycles. Each CDR3 protein is one row after TCRdb ran MiXCR on the 5' RACE reads. The sample shows roughly 2 million distinct CDR3 sequences, less than 50% of them seen only once. Sequencing was carried out using blood. This TCR was recovered from a woman in her thirties or forties in good health.

CDR3 coding DNA: TGCAGCGTCAAAACAGGGGACAACTCCTACGAGCAGTACTTC. Amino acids: CSVKTGDNSYEQYF. This chain uses TRBV29-1 with TRBJ2-7; 7 positions agree with TRBD1. V lost 6 bases and J lost 0; bases outside the gene matches: 8. The CDR3 has 14 amino acids. The germline V gene encodes CDR1 SQVTM and CDR2 ANQGSEA.